Included here is one T cell receptor (beta chain) sequence, with context. Its specific antigen is unknown. The record has no base qualities; no much larger clone is one base away. This entry belongs to a study of cytomegalovirus exposure and HLA in healthy donors (dated by TCRdb to the late 2010s). With regard to the full study: In an earlier analysis of several hundred of the donors, under 300 Gb of sequence data and 90 million to 130 million unique TCR beta sequences from about 190 million T cells were reported. Roughly 300 gigabases of sequencing data and approximately 93 million unique TCR sequences were included in an early release covering 550 to 650 HLA-typed donors. Of the roughly 410 genotyped donors, roughly 76% were placed in the genetic ancestry cluster associated with self-reported Caucasian donors. The study aimed to test whether signatures of past pathogen exposure could be identified by cataloging public T cell receptors. The T cell repertoires of 670 or so subjects were profiled by immunosequencing and related to cytomegalovirus serostatus. Along with the approximately 700-subject first cohort, a separate validation cohort of roughly 110 different subjects was used. To predict cytomegalovirus infection status, the study brought together high-throughput TCR immunosequencing, statistical association of individual TCRs with disease status, and machine learning. A later analysis re-analyzed previously published TCR beta repertoires from 666 donors and added high-resolution HLA genotyping to study TCR occurrence patterns. In the later analysis, no new phenotypic data were used to find candidate immune exposures; instead, reliance was placed on TCR beta sequences and their occurrence across donors. To decide whether each TCR beta V gene segment behaved as functional or pseudogenic, an earlier analysis of some 600 of the donors relied on high-throughput TCR beta sequencing. Donor age, sex, ethnicity and CMV serostatus were compiled together with the repertoire data. Genome-wide SNP genotypes for about 65% of the 666 donors were used in a later genetic analysis, which treated that subset as a discovery cohort. All discovery cohort repertoires had been generated using a single sequencing platform. HLA typing included class I and class II loci at four-digit resolution. The number of typed donors differed by locus: about 629-640 for A, B, C, DRB1 and DQB1; 522 for DQA1; around 610 for DPA1; and around 470 for DPB1. Four or five DR-DQ haplotypes were handled as single units for association and clustering because linkage in the cohort was strong. On average, 235,054 unique TCR beta nucleotide sequences were sequenced per donor among several hundred genotyped donors of the cohort, with 15% to 20% of those sequences being non-productive. Beyond this particular receptor, the publication reports: A later analysis found that HLA-associated TCR beta chains were more clonally expanded and had lower generation probabilities than equally common non-associated chains. Presence/absence analyses assumed roughly uniform sequencing depth across donors, an assumption that may not hold. Roughly 15 rarely observed V segments, including chromosome 9 orphons, were excluded from the earlier analysis of some 590 of the donors because counts were too low. According to a later genetic analysis, donors in an Asian-associated ancestry cluster had fewer N-insertions in productive TCRs than the approximately 670-donor mean. In the study, 150 to 200 TCR beta chains were listed as associated with cytomegalovirus. The sequencing pipeline was judged likely to have produced a cluster of highly shared sequence variants as a technical artifact. An association between a missense DCLRE1C variant and V-gene and J-gene trimming of TCR beta chains was found in a later genetic analysis and replicated in an independent cohort. A further reported finding was that TCR beta sequences accurately predicted the HLA-A and HLA-B alleles for most subjects in the first cohort. Because some donors lacked HLA typing at each locus, the association tests relied only on the typed subset. Broadly in line with IMGT annotations, most TCR beta V segments showed up in productive rearrangements about 90% or about 30% of the time in an earlier analysis of 450 to 750 of the donors. A later analysis associated about 16,000 TCR beta sequences with specific HLA alleles at a false discovery rate of 0.05. Only TCR beta chains were sequenced in this cohort, and the absence of alpha or paired-chain data limited detectable features. Linkage disequilibrium might explain the correlated functional status among segregating V segments, but an unknown experimental factor could not be excluded. Because the 87-base-pair reads could not distinguish some IMGT-functional V segments, including TRBV6-2 and TRBV6-3, those segments were excluded. According to a later analysis, parvovirus B19, influenza, CMV and Epstein-Barr virus appeared linked to several top co-occurrence clusters. Assigning TCR associations to individual alleles was difficult when HLA alleles, especially DR and DQ, strongly co-occurred. A few of the identified cytomegalovirus-associated TCR beta chains were confirmed in vitro to be specific for cytomegalovirus antigens. The classifier was reported to diagnose cytomegalovirus status with high specificity and sensitivity in both the original and validation cohorts. Across donors, most TCR sequences were observed very rarely, whereas some public TCRs were present in many individuals. The authors suggested that the approach could potentially be extended to other disease states and immunological phenotypes. In a later analysis, most CMV-associated TCR beta chains were found to appear HLA-restricted, with HLA associations seemingly driven largely by CMV exposure. A later analysis found that TCR association rates varied across HLA loci, with DRB1 alleles showing the most associated TCRs and HLA-C alleles the fewest. The only immune exposure information available for the cohort was CMV serostatus.

The cohort was made up of hundreds of healthy bone marrow donors. At the time of sampling, all cohort members were nominally healthy, though unrecorded immune exposures were likely present. The donor tested CMV seronegative and was one of the 352 seronegative cohort members. Each donor provided a peripheral blood sample, and peripheral blood mononuclear cells were used for TCR beta sequencing. Genomic DNA was extracted from the blood cell samples with the Qiagen DNeasy Blood Extraction Kit. Receptor libraries were prepared by the immunoSEQ multiplex PCR assay. For the multiplex PCR, a mixture combining 60 forward primers for TCR Vbeta segments and 13 reverse primers for TCR Jbeta segments was used. The CDR3 region of rearranged TCR beta genes was amplified from genomic DNA by a multiplex PCR assay. The Illumina HiSeq System was used to sequence the amplified TCR beta libraries as 87-base-pair reads. The authors' pipeline ran thus. A later analysis counted some 74 million unique TCR beta chains across the 550 to 800 repertoires, and roughly 10 million of these chains were shared by at least two donors. A nearest-neighbor algorithm error-corrected the raw reads and collapsed the reads into unique sequences, merging closely related sequences to remove PCR and sequencing errors. V, D and J gene segments were assigned by aligning CDR3 sequences to IMGT reference sequences. For a sequence to be retained, at least a six-nucleotide match to both a V gene segment and a J gene segment was required. A rearrangement was called productive if the CDR3 had no stop codons and remained in frame with V and J, and every other rearrangement was called non-productive. Following IMGT convention, CDR3 was defined as the stretch from the second conserved V-encoded cysteine to the conserved J-encoded phenylalanine. Sequences without an unambiguous match to a single V gene segment were excluded from the earlier analysis of about 640 of the donors. In an earlier analysis of several hundred of the donors, V segments were called functional above 56.7% productive rearrangements and were called segregating when the between-donor standard deviation exceeded 5%. A statistical classification framework was built for diagnosing cytomegalovirus status from the catalog of TCR beta chain sequences. A later analysis assigned V and J genes by comparing TCR nucleotide sequences with IMGT/GENE-DB human TR gene sequences. Using the TCRdist pipeline, a later analysis assigned CDR3 sequences along with most-parsimonious VDJ recombination scenarios. In a later analysis, each TCR beta chain was defined by its CDR3 amino acid sequence together with its V-gene family, and reads lacking a unique V-gene family were excluded. In a later analysis, 450 to 600 highly shared, low-generation-probability nucleotide sequences were removed to address suspected cross-contamination and a sequencing artifact. A later analysis calculated a clonal expansion index for each public chain from normalized within-repertoire ranks of inferred template counts. Generation probabilities in a later analysis came from a VDJ recombination model fitted to out-of-frame rearrangements, and those results were checked against IGoR. In a later analysis, TCR-TCR, TCR-HLA and TCR-CMV co-occurrence was scored with hypergeometric tests, and a repertoire-size bias correction was applied to TCR pairs. In a later analysis, false discovery rates were estimated by permuting HLA or CMV assignments 20 times. A later analysis grouped co-occurring TCRs with DBSCAN, adding TCRdist sequence similarity when clustering within HLA-allele-positive subsets. Co-occurrence clustering excluded repertoires with fewer than 30,000 or more than 120,000 public chains, plus five with anomalous nucleotide sharing. Not all clones reach the TCRdb copy of this immuneACCESS table, which keeps in-frame sequences only. Checked studies attribute under half of the gap to unresolved V genes and leave the rest unexplained. That table is the source of V, J and clone size, and D and trimming were worked out from the DNA. For this sample there are about 140,000 clones; 80% appear just once. The ten top clones hold just over 4.5% of the sample.

The V end loses 0 bases and the J end loses 1 base, and a stretch of 4 bases separates them. The germline V gene (reference sequence) specifies WNHNN as CDR1 and SYGVQD as CDR2. The CDR3 has 14 amino acids, counting the end cysteine and phenylalanine. The sequence is cut down to CDR3 DNA, 42 bases in frame from base 1. The receptor's source is a man between 35 and 55 years old in good health and CMV-seronegative. Specimen: PBMCs. The V and J genes are TRBV10-1 and TRBJ1-3, with no D gene named confidently. The CDR3 reads CASSESLSGNTIYF. The nucleotide sequence is given as TGCGCCAGCAGTGAGTCGCTATCTGGAAACACCATATATTTT.